A single sample gave rise to the 30 T cell receptor beta chains below, sequenced in a study of blood T cell repertoires in COVID-19. Repertoires were generated with immunoSEQ multiplex PCR, while TCRdb's copy carries only in-frame clones and drops some. The repertoire includes 90,000 to 120,000 clones, around four fifths of them detected once, and approximately 4.3% sits in the top ten. Sequenced: peripheral blood. The receptors stem from a man aged 65 to 85 with acute or convalescent COVID-19.

The chain links TRBV3-1 (or the pseudogene TRBV3-2) to TRBJ1-4; D is uncertain. This CDR3 region has 13 residues. Germline V lookup: CDR1 LGHDT, CDR2 YNNKEL (reference sequence). Trimming took 1 base from V and 8 from J, leaving 8 bases between them. CDR3 sequence (DNA): TGTGCCAGCAGCCAAGCAGCGGGGGAAAAACTGTTTTTT. Protein: CASSQAAGEKLFF.

The genes are TRBV24-1 and TRBJ2-3, with 10 bases lining up with TRBD2. With 3 bases clipped from V and 2 bases from J, the junction kept 4 bases outside the gene matches. This CDR3 region has 16 residues. Per germline, CDR1 KGHDR and CDR2 SFDVKD. The CDR3 DNA reads TGTGCCACCAGTGATCGGACTAGCGGACTCACAGATACGCAGTATTTT. Protein sequence: CATSDRTSGLTDTQYF.

The rearrangement uses TRBV19 and TRBJ2-7, with D maybe TRBD1 (6 bases). Germline lookup yields CDR1 LNHDA and CDR2 SQIVND (reference sequence). Deletions cut 3 bases from V and 4 bases from J, with 13 bases between. CDR3 size: 14 residues. CDR3 in DNA: TGTGCCAGTAGTATTTTGGGGGCTGGGTACGAGCAGTACTTC. Translating gives CASSILGAGYEQYF. The full variable domain, in which reference TRBV19 and TRBJ2-7 provide the parts outside the CDR3, is DGGITQSPKYLFRKEGQNVTLSCEQNLNHDAMYWYRQDPGQGLRLIYYSQIVNDFQKGDIAEGYSVSREKKESFPLTVTSAQKNPTAFYLCASSILGAGYEQYFGPGTRLTVT.

CDR3 nucleotides: TGTGCCAGCAGCCAAGATTTGGGGCGCTTCTCCTACGAGCAGTACTTC. This sequence encodes CASSQDLGRFSYEQYF. The V and J genes are TRBV4-2 and TRBJ2-7, with D tentatively TRBD1 (5 bases). This CDR3 has 16 amino acids. The V end was cut by 0 bases, the J end by 0 bases, with 12 bases between. Per the germline V gene, CDR1 is LGHNA and CDR2 is YNFKEQ.

The rearrangement joins TRBV7-2 to TRBJ2-1; 11 bases are a match to TRBD2. Per germline, CDR1 SGHTA and CDR2 FQGNSA. The V and J ends lost 1 base and 7 bases, in that order; junction bases with no gene match: 9. The CDR3 contains 17 residues. The DNA for the CDR3 is TGTGCCAGCAGCTTAGAAGGTAGCGGGGGGGCGTGGAATGAGCAGTTCTTC. The encoded protein is CASSLEGSGGAWNEQFF.

This clone was seen only a few times. The chain recombines TRBV6-5 with TRBJ1-5; 8 bases match TRBD1. This CDR3 spans 15 amino acids. The germline V gene encodes CDR1 MNHEY and CDR2 SVGAGI. With V trimmed by 6 bases and J by 3 bases, 7 bases remained unmatched. Written as DNA, the CDR3 is TGTGCCAGCAGCCTAAACAGGGGGGACAATCAGCCCCAGCATTTT. It codes for CASSLNRGDNQPQHF.

This clone has more than one count but fewer than ten. The chain couples TRBV3-1 (or the pseudogene TRBV3-2) to TRBJ2-5; perhaps TRBD2 as D (6 bases). This CDR3 region has 16 residues. Germline loops: CDR1 LGHDT, CDR2 YNNKEL (reference sequence). The V gene lost 4 bases and the J gene lost 5 bases, with 20 bases spanning the gap. CDR3 sequence: CASSRSGVGVLETQYF. The CDR3 DNA sequence: TGTGCCAGCAGCCGGTCGGGGGTCGGTGTACTGGAGACCCAGTACTTC.

The V and J genes are TRBV2 and TRBJ2-3, with D hard to call. The V gene's germline CDR1 is SNHLY and CDR2 FYNNEI. CDR3 length: 12 amino acids. V dropped 6 bases and J dropped 5 bases, with 9 bases sitting between them. The CDR3 reads CASRLELDTQYF. The CDR3, as DNA: TGTGCCAGCAGGTTAGAGCTAGATACGCAGTATTTT.

The chain combines TRBV13 with TRBJ2-7; 8 nucleotides align to TRBD1. Germline assignment: CDR1 PRHDT and CDR2 FYEKMQ (reference sequence). The CDR3 sequence is 16 residues long. Trimming cost V 5 bases and J 1 base; bases outside gene matches: 10. CDR3 sequence (DNA): TGTGCCAGCAGCATTGACAGGGGTTCGGGTTCCTACGAGCAGTACTTC. This sequence encodes CASSIDRGSGSYEQYF. Based on the CDR3 plus reference TRBV13 and TRBJ2-7, the full variable domain is AAGVIQSPRHLIKEKRETATLKCYPIPRHDTVYWYQQGPGQDPQFLISFYEKMQSDKGSIPDRFSAQQFSDYHSELNMSSLELGDSALYFCASSIDRGSGSYEQYFGPGTRLTVT.

This chain uses TRBV6-5 with TRBJ2-7, with 9 nucleotides matching TRBD2. Unmatched junction bases numbered 8, after V lost 6 bases and J lost 2 bases. The germline CDR1 and CDR2 sequences are MNHEY and SVGAGI. The CDR3 has 15 residues. CDR3: CASRRGLATTYEQYF. Written as DNA, the CDR3 is TGTGCCAGCAGACGCGGACTAGCGACTACCTACGAGCAGTACTTC.

This rearrangement joins TRBV7-9 to TRBJ2-5; 9 positions agree with TRBD2. Germline V gives CDR1 SEHNR, CDR2 FQNEAQ (reference sequence). J lost 5 bases, V lost 5 bases, and 15 bases had no gene match. The CDR3 sequence is 17 residues long. CDR3 amino acids: CASSPQLRAGGRETQYF. CDR3 nucleotide sequence: TGTGCCAGCAGCCCCCAGCTTAGGGCGGGGGGGCGTGAGACCCAGTACTTC.

Notes on this clone: An end of the junction does not agree with germline; a read error may underlie this. V and J are TRBV7-9 and TRBJ2-7; TRBD1 aligns across 8 bases. The CDR3 totals 14 residues. CDR1 is SEHNR and CDR2 is FQNEAQ in the germline V gene (reference sequence). CDR3 nucleotide sequence: TGTGCCAGCAGCCGCCTAATTTCGGACAGGGATCTCTATTTC. This translates into CASSRLISDRDLYF.

This chain uses TRBV6-6 with TRBJ1-3; TRBD1 agrees at 8 bases. With V trimmed by 7 bases and J by 2 bases, 4 bases remained unmatched. The CDR3 length is 14 residues. Germline assignment: CDR1 MNHNY and CDR2 SVGAGI (reference sequence). The DNA for the CDR3 is TGTGCCAGCACCGGACAGGGAACTGGAAACACCATATATTTT. This encodes CASTGQGTGNTIYF.

The V gene is TRBV6-1, the J gene TRBJ2-5; TRBD2 is a possible D gene (5 bases). The germline V and J ends were trimmed by 0 bases and 1 base, with 9 bases remaining between them. Looked up from germline, CDR1 is MNHNS and CDR2 is SASEGT. The CDR3 consists of 15 residues. CDR3 protein: CASSEASGVQETQYF. CDR3 DNA sequence: TGTGCCAGCAGTGAAGCCAGCGGAGTCCAAGAGACCCAGTACTTC.

The V call is TRBV11-3, the J call TRBJ2-2; D gene uncertain. Germline lookup yields CDR1 SGHNT and CDR2 YENEEA. Trimming pared 5 bases from V and 1 base from J, leaving 8 bases between. The CDR3 runs 14 residues. DNA of the CDR3: TGTGCCAGCAGCGCCAGACAGAACACCGGGGAGCTGTTTTTT. This encodes CASSARQNTGELFF.

This sequence joins TRBV6-5 and TRBJ1-2, with a possible D match to TRBD1 (5 bases). Looked up from germline, CDR1 is MNHEY and CDR2 is SVGAGI. The CDR3 spans 13 residues. Trimming shortened V by 5 bases and J by 7 bases, and 14 bases separated the two germline ends. CDR3 amino acids: CASSHGTGGGYTF. The CDR3 bases are TGTGCCAGCAGTCACGGGACGGGGGGTGGCTACACCTTC.

This clone has just a few counts. J is TRBJ1-5 and V is TRBV5-6; 7 bases align to TRBD1. The germline gives CDR1 SGHDT, CDR2 YYEEEE. Unmatched junction bases numbered 8, after V lost 2 bases and J lost 3 bases. The CDR3 has 16 amino acids. The CDR3 region has the DNA TGTGCCAGCAGCTTTGGACAGGCTCCCCTCAATCAGCCCCAGCATTTT. Amino acids: CASSFGQAPLNQPQHF. The variable domain in full, completed from reference TRBV5-6 and TRBJ1-5, reads DAGVTQSPTHLIKTRGQQVTLRCSPKSGHDTVSWYQQALGQGPQFIFQYYEEEERQRGNFPDRFSGHQFPNYSSELNVNALLLGDSALYLCASSFGQAPLNQPQHFGDGTRLSIL.

The chain combines TRBV6-1 with TRBJ2-5; perhaps TRBD2 as D (6 bases). Germline assignment: CDR1 MNHNS and CDR2 SASEGT. The CDR3 is 15 amino acids. Trimming stripped 2 bases from V and 5 bases from J, with 15 bases between. The chain's CDR3 is CASSERSAGRETQYF. CDR3 in DNA: TGTGCCAGCAGTGAAAGGTCGGCAGGGAGGGAGACCCAGTACTTC.

The rearrangement joins TRBV3-1 (or the pseudogene TRBV3-2) to TRBJ1-2; 10 bases are a match to TRBD1. The CDR3 extends over 14 amino acids. V lost 3 bases to trimming and J lost 7 bases; unmatched junction nucleotides: 5. Per the germline V gene, CDR1 is LGHDT and CDR2 is YNNKEL (reference sequence). This CDR3 is CASSQGQGMFGYTF. The CDR3 DNA follows: TGTGCCAGCAGCCAGGGACAGGGGATGTTTGGCTACACCTTC.

This clone was picked up one time. The rearrangement links TRBV29-1 to TRBJ1-5; possibly TRBD1 for D (5 bases). Trimming took off 6 bases at V and 4 bases at J, with 16 bases between the two ends. Germline loops: CDR1 SQVTM, CDR2 ANQGSEA. The CDR3 is 14 residues long. The CDR3 nucleotides are TGCAGCGTCTCGAGGGGACTATCAAATCAGCCCCAGCATTTT. It is translated as CSVSRGLSNQPQHF.

The chain couples TRBV7-9 to TRBJ2-3; D perhaps matches TRBD1 (6 bases). With 3 bases removed from V and 2 bases from J, the gap between germline ends came to 15 bases. CDR3 length equals 16 residues. Germline loops: CDR1 SEHNR, CDR2 FQNEAQ (reference sequence). This chain's CDR3 is CASSLGAGANTDTQYF. As DNA, the CDR3 is TGTGCCAGCAGCTTGGGGGCAGGGGCGAACACAGATACGCAGTATTTT.

This chain links TRBV2 with TRBJ2-7; TRBD1 matches 8 bases. The CDR3 sequence is 16 residues long. Germline V lookup: CDR1 SNHLY, CDR2 FYNNEI. Trimming cost V 3 bases and J 2 bases; bases outside gene matches: 9. In DNA, the CDR3 is TGTGCCAGCAGTGACCCGGGACAGGATAAAACCTACGAGCAGTACTTC. It encodes CASSDPGQDKTYEQYF. The full variable domain, its missing parts supplied by reference TRBV2 and TRBJ2-7, is EPEVTQTPSHQVTQMGQEVILRCVPISNHLYFYWYRQILGQKVEFLVSFYNNEISEKSEIFDDQFSVERPDGSNFTLKIRSTKLEDSAMYFCASSDPGQDKTYEQYFGPGTRLTVT.

This rearrangement joins TRBV18 to TRBJ1-2; D might be TRBD1 (5 bases). The V gene lost 10 bases and the J gene lost 3 bases, with 9 bases spanning the gap. Germline-derived CDR1 and CDR2 are KGHSH and LQKENI. CDR3 length equals 11 residues. CDR3 DNA sequence: TGTGCCACCCAAGGGGACTATGGCTACACCTTC. Its translation: CATQGDYGYTF.

The chain combines TRBV5-4 with TRBJ2-2; the match to TRBD2 covers 8 bases. CDR1 and CDR2 from the germline V gene are SGHNT and YYREEE (reference sequence). This CDR3 spans 16 amino acids. V dropped 2 bases and J dropped 0; count of bases not matched to a gene: 3. This CDR3 is CASSFQRGPNTGELFF. CDR3 bases: TGTGCCAGCAGCTTTCAGCGGGGGCCGAACACCGGGGAGCTGTTTTTT. Together with reference TRBV5-4 and TRBJ2-2, the CDR3 gives the full variable domain: ETGVTQSPTHLIKTRGQQVTLRCSSQSGHNTVSWYQQALGQGPQFIFQYYREEENGRGNFPPRFSGLQFPNYSSELNVNALELDDSALYLCASSFQRGPNTGELFFGEGSRLTVL.

The V call is TRBV9, the J call TRBJ2-7; 12 bases line up with TRBD1. V gave up 0 bases and J gave up 10 bases; unmatched junction bases: 5. Looked up from germline, CDR1 is SGDLS and CDR2 is YYNGEE. This CDR3 comprises 14 residues. The CDR3 here is CASSVDGTGGEQYF. CDR3 DNA sequence: TGTGCCAGCAGCGTAGATGGGACAGGGGGCGAACAGTACTTC.

The genes are TRBV27 and TRBJ1-2; 9 bases match TRBD1. V lost 3 bases to trimming and J lost 7 bases; unmatched junction nucleotides: 12. CDR3 length equals 16 residues. The germline CDR1 and CDR2 sequences are MNHEY and SMNVEV (reference sequence). CDR3 nucleotides: TGTGCCAGCAGTTTTTTCTTCTCCGGGACAGGGTTTGGCTACACCTTC. Protein product: CASSFFFSGTGFGYTF.

The chain recombines TRBV5-4 with TRBJ2-7; D is unresolved. The V end lost 0 bases, the J end lost 3 bases, and 4 bases lay between the germline ends. The germline V gene encodes CDR1 SGHNT and CDR2 YYREEE (reference sequence). This CDR3 region has 12 residues. CDR3 bases: TGTGCCAGCAGCTTGGACGGCTACGAGCAGTACTTC. This translates into CASSLDGYEQYF.

This clone occurred a few times. This chain joins TRBV27 and TRBJ2-1, with D possibly being TRBD1 (6 bases). This CDR3 spans 12 amino acids. The germline V gene encodes CDR1 MNHEY and CDR2 SMNVEV (reference sequence). V was trimmed by 9 bases and J by 8 bases, leaving 14 bases between them. The CDR3 loop reads CASYRDAHEQFF. The CDR3 nucleotides read TGTGCCAGTTACAGGGACGCGCATGAGCAGTTCTTC.

V and J are TRBV6-6 and TRBJ1-4, with 7 nucleotides matching TRBD1. The germline gives CDR1 MNHNY, CDR2 SVGAGI (reference sequence). This CDR3 has 14 residues. Germline trimming cut 5 bases from V and 4 bases from J; bases unmatched to any gene: 4. The CDR3 is CASSAGQVNEKLFF. The CDR3 DNA sequence: TGTGCCAGCAGTGCCGGACAGGTTAATGAAAAACTGTTTTTT.

This clone was observed a few times. The V gene is TRBV27, the J gene TRBJ2-1, with D maybe TRBD1 (6 bases). In germline, CDR1 is MNHEY, CDR2 SMNVEV (reference sequence). V was trimmed by 4 bases and J by 9 bases, leaving 31 bases between them. CDR3 length equals 19 residues. This chain's CDR3 is CASSSYRDKGTLGVTEQFF. In DNA, the CDR3 is TGTGCCAGCAGTTCCTACAGGGATAAGGGTACACTGGGGGTTACTGAGCAGTTCTTC.